A single sample gave rise to the 10 T cell receptor beta chains below, sequenced in a study of blood T cell repertoires in COVID-19. Assay used: immunoSEQ multiplex PCR; TCRdb lists only in-frame clones, some missing. The sample shows roughly 150,000 clones, about 90% of them seen only once. Material: peripheral blood. The receptors shown here come from a man between 60 and 75 years old with acute or convalescent COVID-19.

The rearrangement links TRBV29-1 to TRBJ1-5, with D perhaps matching TRBD1 (6 bases). This CDR3 region has 14 residues. Germline V gene lookup returns CDR1 SQVTM and CDR2 ANQGSEA. Trimming removed 6 bases at V and 2 bases at J, with 14 bases between. CDR3 nucleotide sequence: TGCAGCGTAGCGACAGGTAGTCGCAATCAGCCCCAGCATTTT. Its translation is CSVATGSRNQPQHF.

Written as DNA, the CDR3 is TGTGCCAGCAGCCAAGGGCTTAGCGGGGCCTCCTACAATGAGCAGTTCTTC. Its translation: CASSQGLSGASYNEQFF. This sequence joins TRBV4-2 and TRBJ2-1; TRBD2 agrees at 8 bases. The germline V gene encodes CDR1 LGHNA and CDR2 YNFKEQ. There are 17 residues in the CDR3. V lost 1 base to trimming and J lost 0 bases; unmatched junction nucleotides: 5.

The V gene is TRBV2, the J gene TRBJ1-3; D not certain. V was pared by 5 bases and J by 8 bases, with 10 bases between. Germline assignment: CDR1 SNHLY and CDR2 FYNNEI. This CDR3 is built from 12 residues. This CDR3 is CASSSLRDTIYF. The DNA for the CDR3 is TGTGCCAGCAGTTCCCTCCGGGACACCATATATTTT. Combining the CDR3 with reference TRBV2 and TRBJ1-3 gives the whole variable domain EPEVTQTPSHQVTQMGQEVILRCVPISNHLYFYWYRQILGQKVEFLVSFYNNEISEKSEIFDDQFSVERPDGSNFTLKIRSTKLEDSAMYFCASSSLRDTIYFGEGSWLTVV.

V and J are TRBV30 and TRBJ1-4; no reliable D call. V gave up 1 base and J gave up 6 bases, with 18 bases separating them. The CDR3 runs 16 residues. The germline V gene has CDR1 GTSNPN and CDR2 SVGIG (reference sequence). The CDR3 loop reads CAWSEKYSDYDEKLFF. Here the CDR3 DNA reads TGTGCCTGGAGTGAAAAGTATTCAGATTATGATGAAAAACTGTTTTTT.

This rearrangement joins TRBV18 to TRBJ2-4; D is ambiguous. Trimming pared 2 bases from V and 0 bases from J, leaving 14 bases between. The CDR3 runs 17 residues. Germline CDR1 is KGHSH and CDR2 is LQKENI. CDR3 region: CASSPTYSLQAKNIQYF. The CDR3 DNA sequence: TGTGCCAGCTCACCAACGTACAGCTTACAAGCCAAAAACATTCAGTACTTC.

The chain employs TRBV19 and TRBJ2-7; TRBD2 might be the D (5 bases). The V end lost 5 bases, the J end lost 3 bases, and 11 bases lay between the germline ends. This CDR3 has 13 amino acids. Germline V gene sequence: CDR1 LNHDA, CDR2 SQIVND (reference sequence). CDR3 amino acids: CASSAGRYYEQYF. CDR3 DNA: TGTGCCAGTAGTGCGGGCCGTTACTACGAGCAGTACTTC.

The chain is built from TRBV4-1 and TRBJ1-4, with 12 positions matching TRBD1. The CDR3 runs to 19 residues. After removal of 3 bases from V and 0 bases from J, the junction contained 8 bases not matched to a gene. Germline V gives CDR1 MGHRA, CDR2 YSYEKL. CDR3: CASSQTGTGGPATNEKLFF. For the CDR3, the DNA is TGCGCCAGCAGCCAGACGGGGACAGGGGGCCCTGCAACTAATGAAAAACTGTTTTTT.

In this sample, this clone turned up once. The rearrangement links TRBV5-1 to TRBJ2-7; the match to TRBD2 covers 13 bases. This CDR3 region has 18 residues. Germline V gene lookup returns CDR1 SGHRS and CDR2 YFSETQ. V shed 4 bases and J 1 base; nucleotides not matched to a gene: 11. The CDR3 spells CASSGTGTSGDRSYEQYF. CDR3 in DNA: TGCGCCAGCAGCGGGACCGGGACTAGCGGGGATCGGTCCTACGAGCAGTACTTC.

This sequence joins TRBV19 and TRBJ2-4, with TRBD1 identical over 9 bases. V shed 4 bases, J shed 3 bases, and the junction held 1 base outside the gene matches. The length of the CDR3 is 14 residues. CDR1 is LNHDA, CDR2 SQIVND, per germline (reference sequence). In DNA form, the CDR3 reads TGTGCCAGTAGTAGGGACAGGGTCAAAAACATTCAGTACTTC. Protein: CASSRDRVKNIQYF.

The V gene is TRBV7-9, the J gene TRBJ1-5, with 8 bases that match TRBD1. With 1 base clipped from V and 0 bases from J, the junction kept 5 bases outside the gene matches. This CDR3 contains 17 residues. Germline V CDR1 and CDR2: SEHNR, FQNEAQ (reference sequence). The CDR3 nucleotides are TGTGCCAGCAGCTTAGGAGGACAGGGAATTAGCAATCAGCCCCAGCATTTT. Protein product: CASSLGGQGISNQPQHF.